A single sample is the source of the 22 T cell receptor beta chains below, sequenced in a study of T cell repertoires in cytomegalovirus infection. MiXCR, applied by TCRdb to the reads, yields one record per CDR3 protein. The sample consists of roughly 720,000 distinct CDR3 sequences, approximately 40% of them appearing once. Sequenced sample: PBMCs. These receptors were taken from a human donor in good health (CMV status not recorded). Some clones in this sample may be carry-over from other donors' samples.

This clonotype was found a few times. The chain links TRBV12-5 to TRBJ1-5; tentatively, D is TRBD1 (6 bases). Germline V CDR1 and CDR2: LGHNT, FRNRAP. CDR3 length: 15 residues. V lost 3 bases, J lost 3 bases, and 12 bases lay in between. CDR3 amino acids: CASGFGQRPNQPQHF. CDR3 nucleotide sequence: TGTGCTAGTGGTTTCGGACAGCGACCCAATCAGCCCCAGCATTTT.

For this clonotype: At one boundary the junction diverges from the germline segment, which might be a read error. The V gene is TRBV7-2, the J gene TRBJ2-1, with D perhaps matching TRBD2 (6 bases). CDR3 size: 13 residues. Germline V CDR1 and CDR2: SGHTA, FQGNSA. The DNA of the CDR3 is TGTGCCAGCAGCTTAGGGCTAGCGCGTGAGCAGTTATTC. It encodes CASSLGLAREQLF.

Here the CDR3 reads CASSTLTSGKSIEQYF. Written as DNA, the CDR3 is TGTGCCAGCAGCACCCTGACTAGCGGGAAATCGATCGAGCAGTACTTC. The gene calls are TRBV11-2 and TRBJ2-7, with 11 bases identical to TRBD2. J lost 6 bases, V lost 5 bases, and 12 bases had no gene match. The CDR3 spans 16 residues. The germline V gene encodes CDR1 SGHAT and CDR2 FQNNGV. Full variable domain (outside the CDR3, taken from reference TRBV11-2 and TRBJ2-7): EAGVAQSPRYKIIEKRQSVAFWCNPISGHATLYWYQQILGQGPKLLIQFQNNGVVDDSQLPKDRFSAERLKGVDSTLKIQPAKLEDSAVYLCASSTLTSGKSIEQYFGPGTRLTVT.

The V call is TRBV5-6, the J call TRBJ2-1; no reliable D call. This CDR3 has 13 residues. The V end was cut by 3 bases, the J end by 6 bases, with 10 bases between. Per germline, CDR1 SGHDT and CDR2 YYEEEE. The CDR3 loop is CASSYPGLNEQFF. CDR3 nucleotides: TGTGCCAGCAGCTACCCGGGCCTCAATGAGCAGTTCTTC.

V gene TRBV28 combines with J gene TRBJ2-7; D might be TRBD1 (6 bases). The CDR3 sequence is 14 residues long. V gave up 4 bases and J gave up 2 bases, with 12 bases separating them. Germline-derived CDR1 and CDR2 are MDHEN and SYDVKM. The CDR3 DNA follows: TGTGCCAGCAGTTCTCGACGGACAGCCTACGAGCAGTACTTC. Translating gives CASSSRRTAYEQYF.

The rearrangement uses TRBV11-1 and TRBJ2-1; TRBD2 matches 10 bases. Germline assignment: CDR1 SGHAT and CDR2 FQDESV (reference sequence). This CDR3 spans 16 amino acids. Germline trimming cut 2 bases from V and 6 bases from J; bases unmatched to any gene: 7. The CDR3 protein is CASSLRRSSGSNEQFF. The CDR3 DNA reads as TGTGCCAGCAGCTTAAGAAGGTCTAGCGGGAGCAATGAGCAGTTCTTC.

In nucleotides, the CDR3 is TGTGCCAGCAGCGCACAGGGTCCGGCGAACACCGGGGAGCTGTTTTTT. Its translation is CASSAQGPANTGELFF. The genes are TRBV7-8 and TRBJ2-2; TRBD1 might be the D (6 bases). Looked up from germline, CDR1 is SGHVS and CDR2 is FQNEAQ. The CDR3 is 16 amino acids. Trimming cost V 5 bases and J 0 bases, with 13 bases left between them.

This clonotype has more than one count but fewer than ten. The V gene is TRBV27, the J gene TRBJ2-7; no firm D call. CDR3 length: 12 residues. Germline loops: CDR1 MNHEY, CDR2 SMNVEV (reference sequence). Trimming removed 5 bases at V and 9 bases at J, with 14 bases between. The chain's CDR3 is CASSRNSGLQYF. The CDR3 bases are TGTGCCAGCAGTCGAAATTCCGGGTTGCAGTACTTC.

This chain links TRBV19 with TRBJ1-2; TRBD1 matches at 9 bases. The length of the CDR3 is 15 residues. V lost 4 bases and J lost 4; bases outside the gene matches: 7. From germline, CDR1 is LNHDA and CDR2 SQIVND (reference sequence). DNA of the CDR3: TGTGCCAGTAGTACGGACGGACAGGGGATCTATGGCTACACCTTC. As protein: CASSTDGQGIYGYTF.

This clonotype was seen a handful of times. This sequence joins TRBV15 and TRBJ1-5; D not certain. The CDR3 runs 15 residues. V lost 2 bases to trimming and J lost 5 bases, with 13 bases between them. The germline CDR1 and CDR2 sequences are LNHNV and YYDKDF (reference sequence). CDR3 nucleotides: TGTGCCACCAGCAGACCGAATGACGGGGATCAGCCCCAGCATTTT. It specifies CATSRPNDGDQPQHF.

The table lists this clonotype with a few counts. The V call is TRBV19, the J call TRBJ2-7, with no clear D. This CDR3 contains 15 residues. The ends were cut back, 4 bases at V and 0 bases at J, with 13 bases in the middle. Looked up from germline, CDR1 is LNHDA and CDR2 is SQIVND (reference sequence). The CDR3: CASSNGYKGSYEQYF. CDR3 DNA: TGTGCCAGTAGTAATGGGTACAAGGGCTCCTACGAGCAGTACTTC.

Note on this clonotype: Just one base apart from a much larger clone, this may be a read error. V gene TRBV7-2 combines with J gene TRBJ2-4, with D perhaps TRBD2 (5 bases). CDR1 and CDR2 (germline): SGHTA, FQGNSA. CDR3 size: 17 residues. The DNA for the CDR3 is TGTGCCAGCAGCTTACCCAAGGACCTTCGGGGAAAAAACAGTCAGTACTTC. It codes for CASSLPKDLRGKNSQYF.

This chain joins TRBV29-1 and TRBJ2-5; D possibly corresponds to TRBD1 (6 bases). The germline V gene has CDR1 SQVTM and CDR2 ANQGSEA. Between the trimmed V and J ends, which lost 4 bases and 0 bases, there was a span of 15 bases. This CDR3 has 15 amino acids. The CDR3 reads CSVGGRGGHQETQYF. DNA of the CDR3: TGCAGCGTTGGGGGCCGTGGGGGCCACCAAGAGACCCAGTACTTC.

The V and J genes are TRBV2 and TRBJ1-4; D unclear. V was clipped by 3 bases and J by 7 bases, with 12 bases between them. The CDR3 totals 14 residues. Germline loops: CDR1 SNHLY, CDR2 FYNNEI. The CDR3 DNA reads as TGTGCCAGCAGTGATCCAAGGTCGTTTGAAAAACTGTTTTTT. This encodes CASSDPRSFEKLFF.

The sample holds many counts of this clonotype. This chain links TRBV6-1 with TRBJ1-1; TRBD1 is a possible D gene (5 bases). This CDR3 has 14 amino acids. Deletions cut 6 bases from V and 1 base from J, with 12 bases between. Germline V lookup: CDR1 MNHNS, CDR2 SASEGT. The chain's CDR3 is CASSEIGQNTEAFF. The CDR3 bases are TGTGCCAGCAGCGAGATCGGACAGAACACTGAAGCTTTCTTT.

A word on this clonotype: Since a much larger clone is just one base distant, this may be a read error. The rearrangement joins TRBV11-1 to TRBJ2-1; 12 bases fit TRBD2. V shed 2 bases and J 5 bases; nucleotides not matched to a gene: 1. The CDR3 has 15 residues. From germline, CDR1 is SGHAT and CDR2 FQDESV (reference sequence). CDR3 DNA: TGTGCCAGCAGCTTATGGACTAGCGGGAACAATGAGCAGTTCTTC. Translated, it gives CASSLWTSGNNEQFF.

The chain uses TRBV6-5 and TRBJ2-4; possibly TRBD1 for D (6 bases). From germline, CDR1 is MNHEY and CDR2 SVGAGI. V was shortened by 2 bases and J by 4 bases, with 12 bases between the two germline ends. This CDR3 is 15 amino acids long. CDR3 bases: TGTGCCAGCAGTTACGAGGGAAGGGGGAAAAACATTCAGTACTTC. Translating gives CASSYEGRGKNIQYF.

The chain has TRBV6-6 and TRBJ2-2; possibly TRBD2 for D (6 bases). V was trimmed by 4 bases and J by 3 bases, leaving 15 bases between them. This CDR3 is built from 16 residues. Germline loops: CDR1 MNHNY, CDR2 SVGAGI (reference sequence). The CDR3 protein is CASSLTGRRDTGELFF. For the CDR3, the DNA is TGTGCCAGCAGTTTAACCGGCAGGAGGGACACCGGGGAGCTGTTTTTT.

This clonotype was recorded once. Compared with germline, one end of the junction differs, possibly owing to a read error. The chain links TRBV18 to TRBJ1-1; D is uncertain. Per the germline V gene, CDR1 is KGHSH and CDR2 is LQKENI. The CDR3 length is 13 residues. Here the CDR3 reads CAGSPLSGVEAFF. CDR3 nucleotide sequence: TGTGCCGGCTCCCCGCTTTCCGGCGTAGAAGCTTTCTTT.

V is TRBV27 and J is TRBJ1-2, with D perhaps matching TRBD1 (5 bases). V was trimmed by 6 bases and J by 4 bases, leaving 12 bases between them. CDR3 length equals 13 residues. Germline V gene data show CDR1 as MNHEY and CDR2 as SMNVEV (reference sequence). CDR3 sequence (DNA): TGTGCCAGCAGAATTACGGGGGGCTATGGCTACACCTTC. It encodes CASRITGGYGYTF.

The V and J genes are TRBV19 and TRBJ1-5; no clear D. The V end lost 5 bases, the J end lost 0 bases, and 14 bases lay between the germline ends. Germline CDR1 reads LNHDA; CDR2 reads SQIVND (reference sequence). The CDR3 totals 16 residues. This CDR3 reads CASSATASYSNQPQHF. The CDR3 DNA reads TGTGCCAGTAGTGCGACGGCCAGTTATAGCAATCAGCCCCAGCATTTT.

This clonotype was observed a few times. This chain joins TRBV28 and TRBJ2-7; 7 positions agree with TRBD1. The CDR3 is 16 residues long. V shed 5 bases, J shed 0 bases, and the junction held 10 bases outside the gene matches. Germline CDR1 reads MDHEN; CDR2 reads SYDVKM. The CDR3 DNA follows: TGTGCCAGCAGTGTCACAGGGACAGCCATCTCCTACGAGCAGTACTTC. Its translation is CASSVTGTAISYEQYF. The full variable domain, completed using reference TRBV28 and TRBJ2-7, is DVKVTQSSRYLVKRTGEKVFLECVQDMDHENMFWYRQDPGLGLRLIYFSYDVKMKEKGDIPEGYSVSREKKERFSLILESASTNQTSMYLCASSVTGTAISYEQYFGPGTRLTVT.